Each of the 2 T cell receptor beta chains below was sequenced from the same sample in a study of blood T cell repertoires in COVID-19. Sequencing used immunoSEQ multiplex PCR; TCRdb keeps in-frame clones, though not all of them. Found here are 260,000 or so clones, roughly 84% of them singletons; the top ten hold 8% to 9.5%. The specimen was peripheral blood. The receptors derive from a human donor in a cohort sampled during active COVID-19.

The chain has TRBV2 and TRBJ2-7, with 7 bases that match TRBD2. Per germline, CDR1 SNHLY and CDR2 FYNNEI. The V segment lost 8 bases and the J segment 6 bases; nucleotides outside the gene matches: 13. The CDR3 consists of 14 residues. CDR3 bases: TGTGCCAGCGGGTGGGGCGGGAGCGTGGTCGAGCAGTACTTC. Translated, it gives CASGWGGSVVEQYF.

This rearrangement joins TRBV28 to TRBJ2-5; 13 nucleotides line up with TRBD2. V lost 5 bases and J lost 2; bases outside the gene matches: 8. The CDR3 has 17 residues. Germline-derived CDR1 and CDR2 are MDHEN and SYDVKM. CDR3 nucleotide sequence: TGTGCCAGCAGTACCCCGACTAGCGGGGGGTATCAAGAGACCCAGTACTTC. Protein sequence: CASSTPTSGGYQETQYF.